This T cell receptor beta chain was captured in a study of cytomegalovirus exposure and HLA in healthy donors. Whole-study context: Of all 360 or so donors who were genotyped, about 84% belonged to the Caucasian-associated ancestry cluster. The study's findings and limits: A missense variant in DCLRE1C was later tied to TCR beta V- and J-gene trimming. Altogether, some 160 TCR beta chains were recorded as cytomegalovirus-associated. Prediction of most subjects' HLA-A and HLA-B alleles by TCR beta sequences was reportedly accurate.

The germline gives CDR1 MNHNS, CDR2 SASEGT. The CDR3 totals 13 residues. The V and J ends lost 6 bases and 6 bases respectively, with 11 bases between them. The PCR had 60 Vbeta and 13 Jbeta primers. Method: immunoSEQ multiplex PCR; TCRdb's copy keeps in-frame clones and lacks some. Of approximately 120,000 clones listed, 75% to 85% are singletons. Worth noting for this clone: Its antigen is still unknown.

The sequenced sample consisted of PBMCs. The clonotype was recovered from a woman aged 45 to 65 in good health and CMV-seropositive. The chain joins TRBV6-1 to TRBJ2-2; D ambiguous. CDR3 amino acids: CASRRIGAGELFF. The CDR3 DNA is TGTGCCAGCAGAAGGATAGGAGCCGGGGAGCTGTTTTTT.